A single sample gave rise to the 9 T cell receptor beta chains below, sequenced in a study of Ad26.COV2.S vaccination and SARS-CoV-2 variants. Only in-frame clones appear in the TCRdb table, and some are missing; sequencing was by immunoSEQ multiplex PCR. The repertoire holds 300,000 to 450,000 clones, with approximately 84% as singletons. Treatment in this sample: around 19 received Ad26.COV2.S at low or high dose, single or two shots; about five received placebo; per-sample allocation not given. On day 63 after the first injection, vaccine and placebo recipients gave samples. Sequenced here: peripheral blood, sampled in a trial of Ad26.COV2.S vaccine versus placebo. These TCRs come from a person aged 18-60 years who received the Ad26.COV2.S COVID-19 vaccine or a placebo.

For the CDR3, the DNA is TGTGCCACCAGCAGTTTAACCCTCACCAGAGATACGCAGTATTTT. It encodes CATSSLTLTRDTQYF. The chain employs TRBV15 and TRBJ2-3, with D unclear. Between the trimmed V and J ends, which lost 3 bases and 5 bases, there was a span of 15 bases. CDR3 length equals 15 residues. The germline V gene has CDR1 LNHNV and CDR2 YYDKDF (reference sequence).

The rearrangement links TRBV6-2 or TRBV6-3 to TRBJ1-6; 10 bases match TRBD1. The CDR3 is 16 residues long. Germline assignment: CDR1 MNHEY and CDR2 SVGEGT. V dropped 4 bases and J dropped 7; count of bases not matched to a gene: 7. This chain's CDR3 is CASSLTGGARNSPLHF. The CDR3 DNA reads TGTGCCAGCAGTTTGACAGGGGGCGCCCGGAATTCACCCCTCCACTTT.

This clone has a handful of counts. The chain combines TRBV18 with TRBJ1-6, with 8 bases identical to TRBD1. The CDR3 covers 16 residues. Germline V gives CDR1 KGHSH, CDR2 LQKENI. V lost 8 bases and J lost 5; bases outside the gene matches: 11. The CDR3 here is CASRTSGGLNNSPLHF. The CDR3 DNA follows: TGTGCCAGCAGAACTTCAGGGGGCCTTAATAATTCACCCCTCCACTTT.

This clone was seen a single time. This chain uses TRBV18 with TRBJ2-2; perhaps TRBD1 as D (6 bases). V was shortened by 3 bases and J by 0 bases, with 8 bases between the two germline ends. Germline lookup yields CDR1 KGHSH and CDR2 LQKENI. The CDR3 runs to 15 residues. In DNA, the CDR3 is TGTGCCAGCTCACCTGGACAGACGAACACCGGGGAGCTGTTTTTT. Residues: CASSPGQTNTGELFF.

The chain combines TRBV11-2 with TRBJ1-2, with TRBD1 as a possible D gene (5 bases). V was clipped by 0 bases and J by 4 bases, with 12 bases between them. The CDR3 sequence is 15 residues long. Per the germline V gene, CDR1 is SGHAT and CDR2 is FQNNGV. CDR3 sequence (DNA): TGTGCCAGCAGCTTAGATCCAGGGTTTAGCTATGGCTACACCTTC. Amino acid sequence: CASSLDPGFSYGYTF.

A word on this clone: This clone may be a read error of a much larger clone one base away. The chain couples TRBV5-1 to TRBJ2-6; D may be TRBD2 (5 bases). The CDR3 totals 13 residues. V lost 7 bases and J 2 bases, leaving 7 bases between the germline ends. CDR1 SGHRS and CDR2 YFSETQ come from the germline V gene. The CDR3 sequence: CASRETGANVLTF. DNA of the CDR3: TGCGCCAGCCGGGAAACTGGGGCCAACGTCCTGACTTTC.

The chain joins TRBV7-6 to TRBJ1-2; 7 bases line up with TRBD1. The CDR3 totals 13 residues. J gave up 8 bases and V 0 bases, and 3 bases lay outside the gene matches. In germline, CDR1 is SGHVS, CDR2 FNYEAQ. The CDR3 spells CASSLALDRGYTF. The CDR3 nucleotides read TGTGCCAGCAGCTTAGCGCTGGACAGGGGCTACACCTTC.

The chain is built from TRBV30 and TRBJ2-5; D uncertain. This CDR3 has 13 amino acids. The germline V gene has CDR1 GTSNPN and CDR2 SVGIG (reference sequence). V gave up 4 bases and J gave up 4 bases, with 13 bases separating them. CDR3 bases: TGTGCCTGGACCCTGACTTTTGGAGAGACCCAGTACTTC. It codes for CAWTLTFGETQYF. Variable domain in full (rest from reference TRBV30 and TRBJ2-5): SQTIHQWPATLVQPVGSPLSLECTVEGTSNPNLYWYRQAAGRGLQLLFYSVGIGQISSEVPQNLSASRPQDRQFILSSKKLLLSDSGFYLCAWTLTFGETQYFGPGTRLLVL.

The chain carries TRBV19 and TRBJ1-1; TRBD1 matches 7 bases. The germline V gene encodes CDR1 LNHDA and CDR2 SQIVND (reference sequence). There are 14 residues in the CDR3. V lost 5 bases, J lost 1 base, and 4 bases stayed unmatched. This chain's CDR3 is CASSPWTGNTEAFF. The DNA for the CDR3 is TGTGCCAGTAGTCCATGGACAGGGAACACTGAAGCTTTCTTT.